This T cell receptor beta chain derives from a study of T cells in narcolepsy. The CDR3 consists of 15 residues. The germline V gene encodes CDR1 SGDLS and CDR2 YYNGEE. The germline V and J ends were trimmed by 1 base and 2 bases, with 12 bases remaining between them. In this sample, this clone turned up once. Its antigen is undetermined. The repertoire was sequenced with immunoSEQ multiplex PCR; TCRdb's copy has only in-frame clones and lacks some. The sample lists tens of thousands of clones, approximately 80% occurring once. Study-wide results and limits: Some memory CD4+ repertoires had no autoreactive clone sequences. Autoreactive HCRT-specific and TRIB2-specific clonotypes were marked in same-patient CSF-versus-blood CD4+ comparisons. Blood of same and different patients, but not healthy controls, reportedly held recurring autoreactive clonotypes.

The sequence came from a human donor with narcolepsy. The rearrangement joins TRBV9 to TRBJ1-1; D ambiguous. The specimen was CD45RA- memory CD4+ T cells from PBMCs. The CDR3 DNA reads as TGTGCCAGCAGCGTAAGGCCCTTGCGTAACACTGAAGCTTTCTTT. Amino acids: CASSVRPLRNTEAFF.